The 8 T cell receptor beta chains below all came from one sample that was sequenced in a study of T cells after yellow fever vaccination. TCRdb recomputed calls from the 5' RACE reads with MiXCR, one row per CDR3 protein. The repertoire consists of 550,000 to 750,000 distinct CDR3 sequences, with 13% occurring once and the leading ten covering over 11%. This specimen consisted of PBMCs, obtained on the day of the yellow fever booster vaccination. The source is a man between 25 and 39 years old who received the YFV17D yellow fever vaccine.

This clonotype was counted only a few times. The chain recombines TRBV12-3 or TRBV12-4 with TRBJ2-1; 8 bases line up with TRBD2. The CDR3 covers 17 residues. Germline trimming cut 8 bases from V and 0 bases from J; bases unmatched to any gene: 12. The chain's CDR3 is CASYNPPGRASYNEQFF. The CDR3, as DNA: TGTGCCAGCTATAACCCCCCCGGGAGGGCCTCCTACAATGAGCAGTTCTTC.

This clonotype has a count of ten or more. This sequence joins TRBV10-2 and TRBJ2-7; 8 bases are shared with TRBD2. Germline CDR1 reads WSHSY; CDR2 reads SAAADI. The CDR3 spans 14 residues. J lost 6 bases, V lost 3 bases, and 7 bases had no gene match. The CDR3 region is CASSDGTSRSEQYF. CDR3 in DNA: TGCGCCAGCAGTGACGGGACTAGTCGAAGCGAGCAGTACTTC.

This clonotype was seen only a few times. The V call is TRBV27, the J call TRBJ2-5; D is unclear. Germline V gene data show CDR1 as MNHEY and CDR2 as SMNVEV (reference sequence). The ends were cut back, 0 bases at V and 5 bases at J, with 10 bases in the middle. This CDR3 is built from 14 residues. DNA for the CDR3: TGTGCCAGCAGTTTATCGTTTAGGGCTGAGACCCAGTACTTC. Amino acid sequence: CASSLSFRAETQYF.

This clonotype was observed a few times. V gene TRBV10-3 combines with J gene TRBJ2-2; a possible D gene is TRBD1 (6 bases). The CDR3 totals 16 residues. CDR1 and CDR2 (germline): ENHRY, SYGVKD. V was shortened by 10 bases and J by 0 bases, with 18 bases between the two germline ends. The CDR3 protein is CASTATGTPNTGELFF. As DNA, the CDR3 is TGTGCCAGCACGGCCACCGGGACACCGAACACCGGGGAGCTGTTTTTT.

As DNA, the CDR3 is TGTGCCAGCAGCCCTTCGGACTACCAAAGGGATGAGCAGTTCTTC. Its translation is CASSPSDYQRDEQFF. V is TRBV3-1 and J is TRBJ2-1; D might be TRBD2 (6 bases). Germline V gene sequence: CDR1 LGHDT, CDR2 YNNKEL (reference sequence). V was shortened by 4 bases and J by 8 bases, with 18 bases between the two germline ends. The CDR3 totals 15 residues.

This clonotype has more than one count but fewer than ten. The rearrangement uses TRBV7-3 and TRBJ2-1; 9 bases align to TRBD1. V was clipped by 1 base and J by 7 bases; unmatched bases: 11. The length of the CDR3 is 17 residues. From germline, CDR1 is SGHTA and CDR2 FQGTGA. In DNA, the CDR3 is TGTGCCAGCAGCTTAAGAACCGGGACAGGGTTAGAGAATGAGCAGTTCTTC. Translated: CASSLRTGTGLENEQFF.

The V and J genes are TRBV24-1 and TRBJ2-1; D gene uncertain. CDR1 and CDR2 (germline): KGHDR, SFDVKD. The CDR3 consists of 13 residues. V was trimmed by 3 bases and J by 6 bases, leaving 8 bases between them. CDR3 in amino acids: CATSDGPFNEQFF. In DNA, the CDR3 is TGTGCCACCAGTGATGGGCCCTTCAATGAGCAGTTCTTC.

This clonotype came up a few times. The chain joins TRBV12-3 or TRBV12-4 to TRBJ2-7; D remains ambiguous. Trimming removed 1 base at V and 1 base at J, with 11 bases between. The CDR3 extends over 15 amino acids. In DNA, the CDR3 is TGTGCCAGCAGTTTAGATGGTGGTGGGTCCTACGAGCAGTACTTC. Its translation is CASSLDGGGSYEQYF.